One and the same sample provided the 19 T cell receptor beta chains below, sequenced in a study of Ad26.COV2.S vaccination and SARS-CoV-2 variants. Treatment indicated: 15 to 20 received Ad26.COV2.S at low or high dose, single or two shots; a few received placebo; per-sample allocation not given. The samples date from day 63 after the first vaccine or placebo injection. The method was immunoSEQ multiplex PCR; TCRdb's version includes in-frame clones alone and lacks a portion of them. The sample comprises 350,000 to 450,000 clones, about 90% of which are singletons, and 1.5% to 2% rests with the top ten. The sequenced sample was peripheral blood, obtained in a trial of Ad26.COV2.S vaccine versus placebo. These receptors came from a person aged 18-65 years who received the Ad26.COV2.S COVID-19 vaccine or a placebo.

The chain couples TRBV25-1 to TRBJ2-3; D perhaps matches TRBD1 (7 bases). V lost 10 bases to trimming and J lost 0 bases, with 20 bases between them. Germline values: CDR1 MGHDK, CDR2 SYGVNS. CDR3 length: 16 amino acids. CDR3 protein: CATMQGVGTSTDTQYF. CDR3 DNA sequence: TGTGCCACCATGCAGGGGGTGGGGACTAGCACAGATACGCAGTATTTT.

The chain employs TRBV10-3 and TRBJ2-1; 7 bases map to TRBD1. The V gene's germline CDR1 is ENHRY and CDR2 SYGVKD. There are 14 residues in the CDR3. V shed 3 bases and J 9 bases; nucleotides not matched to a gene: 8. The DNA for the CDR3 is TGTGCCATCAGTGACTCCGACAGGGTTGGTGAGCAGTTCTTC. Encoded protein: CAISDSDRVGEQFF.

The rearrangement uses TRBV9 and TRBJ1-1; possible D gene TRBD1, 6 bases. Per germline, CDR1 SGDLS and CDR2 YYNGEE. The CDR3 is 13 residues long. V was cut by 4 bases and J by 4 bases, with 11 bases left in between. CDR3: CASSSQGVTEAFF. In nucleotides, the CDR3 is TGTGCCAGCAGCTCACAGGGTGTCACTGAAGCTTTCTTT. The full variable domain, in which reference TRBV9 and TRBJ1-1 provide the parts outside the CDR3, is DSGVTQTPKHLITATGQRVTLRCSPRSGDLSVYWYQQSLDQGLQFLIQYYNGEERAKGNILERFSAQQFPDLHSELNLSSLELGDSALYFCASSSQGVTEAFFGQGTRLTVV.

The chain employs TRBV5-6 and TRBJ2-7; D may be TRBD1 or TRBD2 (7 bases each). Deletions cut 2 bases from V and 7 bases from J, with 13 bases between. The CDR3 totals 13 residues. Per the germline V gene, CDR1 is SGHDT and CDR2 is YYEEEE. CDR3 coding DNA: TGTGCCAGCAGCTTTGACAGGGAGGGAGAGCAGTACTTC. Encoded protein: CASSFDREGEQYF.

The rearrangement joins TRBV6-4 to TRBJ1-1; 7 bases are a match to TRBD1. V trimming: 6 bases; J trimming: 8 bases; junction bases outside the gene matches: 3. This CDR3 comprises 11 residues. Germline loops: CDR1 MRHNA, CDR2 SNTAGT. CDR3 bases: TGTGCCAGCAGAGGCAGGGGGGAAGCTTTCTTT. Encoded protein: CASRGRGEAFF.

In DNA form, the CDR3 reads TGTGCCAGCAGTTTAGTATCCTTGACAGCTATATATTTT. Amino acids: CASSLVSLTAIYF. This chain connects TRBV12-3 or TRBV12-4 to TRBJ1-3; D perhaps matches TRBD1 (5 bases). This CDR3 has 13 amino acids. Trimming cost V 1 base and J 13 bases, with 14 bases left between them.

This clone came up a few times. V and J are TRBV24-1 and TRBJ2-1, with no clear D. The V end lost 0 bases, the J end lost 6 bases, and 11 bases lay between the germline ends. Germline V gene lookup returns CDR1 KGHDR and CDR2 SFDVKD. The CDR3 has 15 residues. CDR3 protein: CATSDLPRMLNEQFF. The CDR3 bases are TGTGCCACCAGTGATTTGCCCCGGATGCTCAATGAGCAGTTCTTC.

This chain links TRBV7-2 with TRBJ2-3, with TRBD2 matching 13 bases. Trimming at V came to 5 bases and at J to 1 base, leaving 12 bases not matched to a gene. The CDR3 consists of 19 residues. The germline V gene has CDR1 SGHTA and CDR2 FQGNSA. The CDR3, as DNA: TGTGCCAGCAGCCTTCGGGGGGGGACTAGCGGGGTTCGCACAGATACGCAGTATTTT. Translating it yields CASSLRGGTSGVRTDTQYF. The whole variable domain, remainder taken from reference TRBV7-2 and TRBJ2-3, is GAGVSQSPSNKVTEKGKDVELRCDPISGHTALYWYRQSLGQGLEFLIYFQGNSAPDKSGLPSDRFSAERTGGSVSTLTIQRTQQEDSAVYLCASSLRGGTSGVRTDTQYFGPGTRLTVL.

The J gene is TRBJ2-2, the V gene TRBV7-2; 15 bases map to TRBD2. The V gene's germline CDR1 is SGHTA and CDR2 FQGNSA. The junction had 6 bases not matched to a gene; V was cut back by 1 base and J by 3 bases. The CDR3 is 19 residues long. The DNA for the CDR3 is TGTGCCAGCAGCTTAGACGGGACTAGCGGGGGGCCCTACACCGGGGAGCTGTTTTTT. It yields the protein CASSLDGTSGGPYTGELFF.

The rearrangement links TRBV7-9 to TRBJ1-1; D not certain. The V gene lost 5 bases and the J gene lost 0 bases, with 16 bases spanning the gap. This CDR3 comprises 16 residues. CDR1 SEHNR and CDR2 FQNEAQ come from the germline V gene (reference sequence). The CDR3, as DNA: TGTGCCAGCAGCAGCTTAAATTTGGTGGTGAACACTGAAGCTTTCTTT. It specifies CASSSLNLVVNTEAFF.

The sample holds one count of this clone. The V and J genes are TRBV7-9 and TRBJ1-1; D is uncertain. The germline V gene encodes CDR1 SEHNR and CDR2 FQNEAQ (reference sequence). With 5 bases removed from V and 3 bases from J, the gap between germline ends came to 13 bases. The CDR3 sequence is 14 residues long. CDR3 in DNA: TGTGCCAGCAGCCCCGGGTTAATAGACACTGAAGCTTTCTTT. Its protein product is CASSPGLIDTEAFF.

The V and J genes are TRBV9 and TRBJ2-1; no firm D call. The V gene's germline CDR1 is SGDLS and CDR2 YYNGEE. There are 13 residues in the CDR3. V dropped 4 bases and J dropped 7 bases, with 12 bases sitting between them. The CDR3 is CASSSRLGNEQFF. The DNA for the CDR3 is TGTGCCAGCAGCTCAAGATTGGGGAATGAGCAGTTCTTC.

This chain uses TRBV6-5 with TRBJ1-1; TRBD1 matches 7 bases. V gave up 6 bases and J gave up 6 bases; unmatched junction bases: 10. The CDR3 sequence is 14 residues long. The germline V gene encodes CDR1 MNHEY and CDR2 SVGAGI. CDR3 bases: TGTGCCAGCAGACTCCGACAGGGTCCCGCTGAAGCTTTCTTT. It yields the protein CASRLRQGPAEAFF.

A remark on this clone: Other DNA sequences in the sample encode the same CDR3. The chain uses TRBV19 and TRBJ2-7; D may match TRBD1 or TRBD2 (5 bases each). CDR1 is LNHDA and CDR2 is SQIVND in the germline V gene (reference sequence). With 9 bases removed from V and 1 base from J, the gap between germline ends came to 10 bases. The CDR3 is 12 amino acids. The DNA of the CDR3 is TGTGCCAGCGGGACGGGGTCCTACGAGCAGTACTTC. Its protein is CASGTGSYEQYF. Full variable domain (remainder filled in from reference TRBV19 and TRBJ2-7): DGGITQSPKYLFRKEGQNVTLSCEQNLNHDAMYWYRQDPGQGLRLIYYSQIVNDFQKGDIAEGYSVSREKKESFPLTVTSAQKNPTAFYLCASGTGSYEQYFGPGTRLTVT.

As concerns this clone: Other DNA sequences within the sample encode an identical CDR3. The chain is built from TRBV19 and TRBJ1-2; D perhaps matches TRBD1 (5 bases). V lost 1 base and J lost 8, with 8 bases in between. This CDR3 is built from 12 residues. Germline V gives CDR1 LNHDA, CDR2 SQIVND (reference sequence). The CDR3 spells CASSIGGDGYTF. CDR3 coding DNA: TGTGCCAGTAGTATAGGGGGGGACGGCTACACCTTC.

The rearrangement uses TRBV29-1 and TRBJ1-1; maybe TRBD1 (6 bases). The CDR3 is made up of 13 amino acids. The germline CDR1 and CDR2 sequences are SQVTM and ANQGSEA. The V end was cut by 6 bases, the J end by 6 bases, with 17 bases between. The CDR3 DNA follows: TGCAGCGTGGAGGGGGTACAGGGTCCTGAAGCTTTCTTT. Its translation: CSVEGVQGPEAFF.

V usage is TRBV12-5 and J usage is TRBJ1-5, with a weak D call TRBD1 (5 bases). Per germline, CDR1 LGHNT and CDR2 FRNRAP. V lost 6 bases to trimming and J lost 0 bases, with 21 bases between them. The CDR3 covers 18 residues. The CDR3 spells CASGQTGGVVISNQPQHF. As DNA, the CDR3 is TGTGCTAGTGGACAAACGGGAGGGGTCGTAATTAGCAATCAGCCCCAGCATTTT.

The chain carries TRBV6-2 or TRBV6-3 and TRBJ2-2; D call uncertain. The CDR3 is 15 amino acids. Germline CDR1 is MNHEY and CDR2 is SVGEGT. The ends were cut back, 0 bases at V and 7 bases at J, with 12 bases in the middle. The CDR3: CASSYSNWGSGELFF. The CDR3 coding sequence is TGTGCCAGCAGTTACTCGAACTGGGGAAGCGGGGAGCTGTTTTTT.

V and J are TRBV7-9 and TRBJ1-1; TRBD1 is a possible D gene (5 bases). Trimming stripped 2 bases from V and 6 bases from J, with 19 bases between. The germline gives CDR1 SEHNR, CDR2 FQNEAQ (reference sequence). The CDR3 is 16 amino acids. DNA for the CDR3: TGTGCCAGCAGCTTAAGCTACTGGGGGGGAAAGCCTGAAGCTTTCTTT. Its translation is CASSLSYWGGKPEAFF.